The present entry profiles one T cell receptor beta chain with its context. The source of the sample is a study of blood T cell repertoires in COVID-19. Repertoires were generated with immunoSEQ multiplex PCR, while TCRdb's copy carries only in-frame clones and drops some. This table has fewer than 350,000 clones, 80% to 95% appearing once. V lost 1 base and J lost 4, with 7 bases in between. This CDR3 spans 13 amino acids. Germline CDR1 reads SGHTA; CDR2 reads FQGNSA. This receptor was identified in a man between 35 and 55 years old who had been exposed to COVID-19. The gene calls are TRBV7-2 and TRBJ1-2; D gene uncertain. Sequencing was carried out using PBMCs or T cells enriched from blood (not recorded which). CDR3 protein: CASSLGWSYGYTF. The DNA for the CDR3 is TGTGCCAGCAGCTTAGGCTGGAGCTATGGCTACACCTTC.